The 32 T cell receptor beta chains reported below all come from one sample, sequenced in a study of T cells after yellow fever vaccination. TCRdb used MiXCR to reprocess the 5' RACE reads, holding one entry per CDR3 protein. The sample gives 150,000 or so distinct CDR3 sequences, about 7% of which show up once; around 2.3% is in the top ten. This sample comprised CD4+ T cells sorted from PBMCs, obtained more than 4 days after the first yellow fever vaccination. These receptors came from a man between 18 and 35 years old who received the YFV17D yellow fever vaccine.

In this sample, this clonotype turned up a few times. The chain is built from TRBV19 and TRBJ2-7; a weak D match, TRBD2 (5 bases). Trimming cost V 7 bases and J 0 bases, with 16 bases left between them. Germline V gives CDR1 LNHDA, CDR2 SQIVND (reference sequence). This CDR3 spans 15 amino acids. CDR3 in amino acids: CASTPTLGLSYEQYF. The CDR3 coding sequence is TGTGCCAGTACCCCAACTTTAGGACTCTCCTACGAGCAGTACTTC.

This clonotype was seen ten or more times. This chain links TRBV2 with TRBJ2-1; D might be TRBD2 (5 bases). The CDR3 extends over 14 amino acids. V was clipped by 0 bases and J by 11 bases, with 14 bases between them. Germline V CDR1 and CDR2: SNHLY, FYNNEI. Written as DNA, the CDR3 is TGTGCCAGCAGTGAAGCGCCACAGACGGGGAAGCAGTTCTTC. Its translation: CASSEAPQTGKQFF.

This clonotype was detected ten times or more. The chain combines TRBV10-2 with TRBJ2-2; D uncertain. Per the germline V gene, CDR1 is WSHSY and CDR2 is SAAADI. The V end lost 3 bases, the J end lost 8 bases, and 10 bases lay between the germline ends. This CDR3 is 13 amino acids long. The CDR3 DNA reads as TGCGCCAGCAGTGAATATCGGGTGGGGGAGCTGTTTTTT. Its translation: CASSEYRVGELFF.

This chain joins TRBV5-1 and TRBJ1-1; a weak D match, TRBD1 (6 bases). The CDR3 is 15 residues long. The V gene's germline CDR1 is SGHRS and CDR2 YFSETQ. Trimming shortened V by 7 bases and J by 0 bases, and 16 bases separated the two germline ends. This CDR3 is CASRYSGTMNTEAFF. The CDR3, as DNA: TGCGCCAGCCGCTATTCCGGGACAATGAACACTGAAGCTTTCTTT.

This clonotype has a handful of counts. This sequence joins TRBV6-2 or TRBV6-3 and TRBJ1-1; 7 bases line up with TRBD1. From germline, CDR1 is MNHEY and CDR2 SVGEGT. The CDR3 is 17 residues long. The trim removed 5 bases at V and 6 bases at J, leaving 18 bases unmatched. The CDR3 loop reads CASSTGQRLIRLAEAFF. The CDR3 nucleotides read TGTGCCAGCAGTACGGGACAGAGATTAATACGGTTGGCTGAAGCTTTCTTT.

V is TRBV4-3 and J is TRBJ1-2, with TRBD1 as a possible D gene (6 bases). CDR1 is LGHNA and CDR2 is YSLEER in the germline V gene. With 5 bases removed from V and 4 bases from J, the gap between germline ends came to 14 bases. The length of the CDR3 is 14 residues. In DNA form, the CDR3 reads TGCGCCAGCAGCTCACAGGGCAGGGGCTATGGCTACACCTTC. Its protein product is CASSSQGRGYGYTF.

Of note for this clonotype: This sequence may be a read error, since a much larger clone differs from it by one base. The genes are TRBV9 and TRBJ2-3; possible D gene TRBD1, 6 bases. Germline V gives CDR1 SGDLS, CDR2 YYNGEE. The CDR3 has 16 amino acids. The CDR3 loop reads CAGSLNTGLSTDTQYF. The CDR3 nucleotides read TGTGCCGGCAGCCTTAACACAGGGCTTAGCACAGATACGCAGTATTTT. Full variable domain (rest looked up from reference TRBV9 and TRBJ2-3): DSGVTQTPKHLITATGQRVTLRCSPRSGDLSVYWYQQSLDQGLQFLIQYYNGEERAKGNILERFSAQQFPDLHSELNLSSLELGDSALYFCAGSLNTGLSTDTQYFGPGTRLTVL.

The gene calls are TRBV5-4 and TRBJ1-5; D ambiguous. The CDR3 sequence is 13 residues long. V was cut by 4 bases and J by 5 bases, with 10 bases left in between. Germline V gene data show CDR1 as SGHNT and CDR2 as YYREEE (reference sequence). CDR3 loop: CASSRDGDQPQHF. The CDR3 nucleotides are TGTGCCAGCAGCCGAGACGGGGATCAGCCCCAGCATTTT.

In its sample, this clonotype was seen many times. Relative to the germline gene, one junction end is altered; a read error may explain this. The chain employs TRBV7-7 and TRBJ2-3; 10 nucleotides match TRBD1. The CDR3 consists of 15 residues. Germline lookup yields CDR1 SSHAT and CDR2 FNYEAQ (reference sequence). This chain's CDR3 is CASSLDRGRTDTQYF. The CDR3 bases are TGTGCTAGCAGCTTAGACAGGGGGCGCACAGATACGCAGTATTTT.

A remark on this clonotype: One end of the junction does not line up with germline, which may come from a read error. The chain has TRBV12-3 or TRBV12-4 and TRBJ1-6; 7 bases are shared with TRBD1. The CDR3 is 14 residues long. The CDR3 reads CASSYGQENSPLNF. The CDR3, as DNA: TGTGCCAGCAGTTACGGACAGGAGAATTCACCCCTCAACTTT.

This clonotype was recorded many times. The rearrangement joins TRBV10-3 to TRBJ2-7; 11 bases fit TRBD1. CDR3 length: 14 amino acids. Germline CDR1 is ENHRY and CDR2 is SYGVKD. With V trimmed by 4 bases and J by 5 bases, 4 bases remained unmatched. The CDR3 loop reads CAISGGQGANEQYV. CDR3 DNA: TGTGCCATCAGTGGAGGACAGGGGGCAAACGAGCAGTACGTC.

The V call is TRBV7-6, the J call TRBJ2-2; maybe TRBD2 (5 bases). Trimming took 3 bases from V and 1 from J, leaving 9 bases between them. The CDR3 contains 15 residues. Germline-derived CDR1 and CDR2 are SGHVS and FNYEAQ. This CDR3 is CASSLRAQNTGELFF. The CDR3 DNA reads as TGTGCCAGCAGCTTGCGGGCTCAGAACACCGGGGAGCTGTTTTTT.

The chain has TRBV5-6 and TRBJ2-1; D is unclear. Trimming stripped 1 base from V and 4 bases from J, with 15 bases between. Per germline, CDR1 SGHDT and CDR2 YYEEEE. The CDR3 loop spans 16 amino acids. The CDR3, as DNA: TGTGCCAGCAGCTTGTCCCACAAGGGCCAATACAATGAGCAGTTCTTC. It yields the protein CASSLSHKGQYNEQFF.

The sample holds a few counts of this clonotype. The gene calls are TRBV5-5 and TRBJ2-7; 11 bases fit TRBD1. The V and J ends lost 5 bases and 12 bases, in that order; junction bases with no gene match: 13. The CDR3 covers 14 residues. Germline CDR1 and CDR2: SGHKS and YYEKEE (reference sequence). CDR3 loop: CASSQSLGTGGTYF. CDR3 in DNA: TGTGCCAGCAGTCAATCCCTCGGGACAGGGGGTACGTACTTC.

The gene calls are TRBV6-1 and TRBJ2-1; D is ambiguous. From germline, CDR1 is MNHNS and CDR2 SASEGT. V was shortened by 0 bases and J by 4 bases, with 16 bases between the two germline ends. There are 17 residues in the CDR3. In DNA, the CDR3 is TGTGCCAGCAGTGAAGCGTGGGCAGTAGATGGATACAATGAGCAGTTCTTC. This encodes CASSEAWAVDGYNEQFF.

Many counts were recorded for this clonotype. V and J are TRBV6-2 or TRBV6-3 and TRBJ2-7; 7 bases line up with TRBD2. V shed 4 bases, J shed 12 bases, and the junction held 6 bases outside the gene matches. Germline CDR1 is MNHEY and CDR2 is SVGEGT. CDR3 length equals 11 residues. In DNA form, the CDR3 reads TGTGCCAGCAGTTGGGGGGGTCCAGCGTACGTC. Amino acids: CASSWGGPAYV.

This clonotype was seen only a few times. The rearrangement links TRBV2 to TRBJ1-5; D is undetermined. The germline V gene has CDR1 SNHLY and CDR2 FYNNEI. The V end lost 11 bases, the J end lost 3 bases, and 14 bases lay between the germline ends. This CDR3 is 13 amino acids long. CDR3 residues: CAGRPSPNQPQHF. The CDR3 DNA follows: TGTGCCGGCCGGCCCAGTCCCAATCAGCCCCAGCATTTT.

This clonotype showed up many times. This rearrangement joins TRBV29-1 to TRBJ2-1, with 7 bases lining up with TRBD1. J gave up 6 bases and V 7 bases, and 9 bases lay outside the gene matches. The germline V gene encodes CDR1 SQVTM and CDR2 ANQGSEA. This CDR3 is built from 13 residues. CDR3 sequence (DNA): TGCAGCGCGGCACAGGGGTCTCCCAATGAGCAGTTCTTC. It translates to CSAAQGSPNEQFF.

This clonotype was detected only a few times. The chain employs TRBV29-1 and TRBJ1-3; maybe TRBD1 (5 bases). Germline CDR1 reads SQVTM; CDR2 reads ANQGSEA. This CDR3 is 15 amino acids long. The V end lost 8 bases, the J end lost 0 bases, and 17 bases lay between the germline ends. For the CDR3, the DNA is TGCAGCCCGACTATGGGGGGAACCTCTGGAAACACCATATATTTT. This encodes CSPTMGGTSGNTIYF.

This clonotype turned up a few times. The DNA of the CDR3 is TGTGCCAGCAGCCCCCAGACAGGGGCCGGCTCACCCCTCCACTTT. Translation gives CASSPQTGAGSPLHF. The rearrangement links TRBV7-9 to TRBJ1-6; TRBD1 matches at 8 bases. V dropped 5 bases and J dropped 10; count of bases not matched to a gene: 10. The CDR3 has 15 residues. Germline CDR1 is SEHNR and CDR2 is FQNEAQ (reference sequence).

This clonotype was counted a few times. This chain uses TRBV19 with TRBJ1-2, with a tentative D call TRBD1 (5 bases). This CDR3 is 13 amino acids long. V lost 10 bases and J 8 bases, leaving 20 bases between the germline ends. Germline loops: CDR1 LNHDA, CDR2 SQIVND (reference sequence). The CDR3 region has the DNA TGTGCCATACGACGCGTCGGGGGGATAGGCTACACCTTC. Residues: CAIRRVGGIGYTF.

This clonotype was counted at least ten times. The CDR3 bases are TGTGCCAGCAGCCAAGACGCCAATGAGCAGTTCTTC. Encoded protein: CASSQDANEQFF. The V and J genes are TRBV4-2 and TRBJ2-1, with D unresolved. CDR3 length: 12 residues. Germline V gene sequence: CDR1 LGHNA, CDR2 YNFKEQ. V was pared by 0 bases and J by 6 bases, with 3 bases between.

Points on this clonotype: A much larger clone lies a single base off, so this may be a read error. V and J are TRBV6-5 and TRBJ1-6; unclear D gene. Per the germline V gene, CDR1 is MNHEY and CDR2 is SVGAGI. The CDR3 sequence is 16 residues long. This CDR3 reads CASSHSREWSNSPLHF. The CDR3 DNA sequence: TGTGCCAGCAGTCACTCAAGGGAATGGAGTAATTCACCCCTCCACTTT.

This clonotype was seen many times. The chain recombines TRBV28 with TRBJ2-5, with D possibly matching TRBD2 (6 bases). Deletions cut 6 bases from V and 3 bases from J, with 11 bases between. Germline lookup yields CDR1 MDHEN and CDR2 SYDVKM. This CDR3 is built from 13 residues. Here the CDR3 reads CASSGPGEETQYF. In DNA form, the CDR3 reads TGTGCCAGCAGCGGGCCGGGGGAAGAGACCCAGTACTTC.

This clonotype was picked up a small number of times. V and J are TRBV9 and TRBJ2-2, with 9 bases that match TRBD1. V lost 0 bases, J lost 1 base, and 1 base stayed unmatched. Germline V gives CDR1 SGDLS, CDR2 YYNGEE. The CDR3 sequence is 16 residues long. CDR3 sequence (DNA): TGTGCCAGCAGCGTAGGACAGGGGGGGAACACCGGGGAGCTGTTTTTT. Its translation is CASSVGQGGNTGELFF. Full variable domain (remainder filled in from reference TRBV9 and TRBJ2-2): DSGVTQTPKHLITATGQRVTLRCSPRSGDLSVYWYQQSLDQGLQFLIQYYNGEERAKGNILERFSAQQFPDLHSELNLSSLELGDSALYFCASSVGQGGNTGELFFGEGSRLTVL.

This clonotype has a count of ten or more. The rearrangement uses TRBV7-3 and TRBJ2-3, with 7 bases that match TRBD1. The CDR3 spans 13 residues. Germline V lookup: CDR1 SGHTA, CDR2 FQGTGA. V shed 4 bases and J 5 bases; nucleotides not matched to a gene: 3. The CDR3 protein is CASSSTGRDTQYF. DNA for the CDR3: TGTGCCAGCAGCTCGACAGGGAGAGATACGCAGTATTTT.

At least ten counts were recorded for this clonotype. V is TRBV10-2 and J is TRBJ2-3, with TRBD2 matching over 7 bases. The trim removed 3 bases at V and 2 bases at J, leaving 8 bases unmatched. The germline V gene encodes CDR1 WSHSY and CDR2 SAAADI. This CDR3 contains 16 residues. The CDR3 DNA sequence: TGCGCCAGCAGTGAACGGAGCGGGACCTACACAGATACGCAGTATTTT. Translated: CASSERSGTYTDTQYF.

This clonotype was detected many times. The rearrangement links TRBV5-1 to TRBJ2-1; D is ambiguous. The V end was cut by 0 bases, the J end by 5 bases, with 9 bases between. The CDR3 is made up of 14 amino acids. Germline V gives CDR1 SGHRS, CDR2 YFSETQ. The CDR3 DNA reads TGCGCCAGCAGCTTGGGGGCAGAAGACAATGAGCAGTTCTTC. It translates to CASSLGAEDNEQFF.

CDR3 nucleotides: TGTGCCAGCAGTGAAATGGGGCAGGTTAATGAAAAACTGTTTTTT. Encoded protein: CASSEMGQVNEKLFF. This chain links TRBV6-1 with TRBJ1-4; D is perhaps TRBD1 (5 bases). V lost 2 bases to trimming and J lost 4 bases, with 11 bases between them. Germline lookup yields CDR1 MNHNS and CDR2 SASEGT. This CDR3 is 15 amino acids long.

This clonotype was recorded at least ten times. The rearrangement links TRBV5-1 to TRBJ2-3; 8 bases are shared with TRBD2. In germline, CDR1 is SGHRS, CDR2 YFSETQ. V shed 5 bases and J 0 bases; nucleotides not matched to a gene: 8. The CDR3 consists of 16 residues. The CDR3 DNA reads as TGCGCCAGCAGGAGCTCTAGCGGGCTCAGCACAGATACGCAGTATTTT. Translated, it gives CASRSSSGLSTDTQYF.

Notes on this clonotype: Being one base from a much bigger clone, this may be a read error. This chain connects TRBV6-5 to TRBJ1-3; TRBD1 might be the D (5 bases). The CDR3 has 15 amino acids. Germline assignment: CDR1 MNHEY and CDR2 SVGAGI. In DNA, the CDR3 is TGTTCCAGCAGTTACGGGGGGACGTCTGGAAACACCATATATTTT. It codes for CSSSYGGTSGNTIYF.

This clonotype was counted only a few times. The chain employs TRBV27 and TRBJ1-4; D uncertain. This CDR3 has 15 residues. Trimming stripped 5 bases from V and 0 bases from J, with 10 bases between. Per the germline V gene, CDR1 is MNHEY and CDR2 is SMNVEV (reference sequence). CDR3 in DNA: TGTGCCAGCAGTCCCCGGGCTGCAACTAATGAAAAACTGTTTTTT. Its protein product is CASSPRAATNEKLFF.